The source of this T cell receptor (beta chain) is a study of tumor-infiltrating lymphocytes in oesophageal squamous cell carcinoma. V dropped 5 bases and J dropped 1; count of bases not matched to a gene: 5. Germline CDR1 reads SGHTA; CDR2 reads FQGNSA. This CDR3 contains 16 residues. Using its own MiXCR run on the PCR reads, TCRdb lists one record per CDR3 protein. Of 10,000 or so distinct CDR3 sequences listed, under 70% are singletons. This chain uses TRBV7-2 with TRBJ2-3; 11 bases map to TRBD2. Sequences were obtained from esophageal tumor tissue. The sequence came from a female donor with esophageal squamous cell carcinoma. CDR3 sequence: CASSLNSGRGTDTQYF. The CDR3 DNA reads TGTGCCAGCAGCCTAAATAGCGGGAGGGGCACAGATACGCAGTATTTT.